This entry features one T cell receptor beta chain sequence. No antigen is known for it. Time point in this sample: pretreatment peripheral blood. The data originate from a study of PD-L1 blockade in urothelial cancer. Across the whole study: The study started patients on atezolizumab in the mid-2010s, giving 1,200 mg intravenously every 3 weeks. A median roughly 140,000 T cells were found in blood samples. Study-level results: Greater 3-week expansion of tumor-associated blood clones was recorded for durable-benefit patients. Below-median blood TCR clonality before treatment forecast better survival.

CDR1 is GTSNPN and CDR2 is SVGIG in the germline V gene (reference sequence). The CDR3 spans 19 residues. V lost 0 bases, J lost 2 bases, and 18 bases stayed unmatched. This table comes from immunoSEQ multiplex PCR, and its TCRdb copy is limited to in-frame clones, with some not included. The repertoire holds 70,000 to 80,000 clones, about 85% seen once, with under 8.5% in the top ten. The receptor comes from a man between 40 and 49 years old with urothelial cancer. The chain recombines TRBV30 with TRBJ2-7; 8 bases map to TRBD1. Specimen: PBMCs, collected around atezolizumab (anti-PD-L1) treatment. CDR3 in amino acids: CAWSVRRQGAERWTYEQYF. The CDR3 DNA is TGTGCCTGGAGTGTACGACGGCAGGGGGCGGAACGGTGGACCTACGAGCAGTACTTC.